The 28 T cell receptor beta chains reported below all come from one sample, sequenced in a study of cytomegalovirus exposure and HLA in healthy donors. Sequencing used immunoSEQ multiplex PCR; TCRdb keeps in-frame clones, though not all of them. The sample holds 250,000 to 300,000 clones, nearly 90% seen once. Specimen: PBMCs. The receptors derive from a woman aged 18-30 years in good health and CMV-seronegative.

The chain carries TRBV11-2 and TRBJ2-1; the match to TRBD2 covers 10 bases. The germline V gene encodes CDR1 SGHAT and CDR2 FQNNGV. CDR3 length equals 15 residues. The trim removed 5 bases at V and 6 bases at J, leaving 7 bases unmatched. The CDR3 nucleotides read TGTGCCAGCAGCCAAGCGGGGGGGTCGGGCAATGAGCAGTTCTTC. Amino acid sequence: CASSQAGGSGNEQFF.

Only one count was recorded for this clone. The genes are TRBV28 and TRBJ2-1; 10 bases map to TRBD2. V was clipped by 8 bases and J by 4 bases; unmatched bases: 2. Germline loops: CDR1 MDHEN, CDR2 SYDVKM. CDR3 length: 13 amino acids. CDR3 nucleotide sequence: TGTGCCAGCGGGACTAGCGCGTACAATGAGCAGTTCTTC. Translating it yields CASGTSAYNEQFF.

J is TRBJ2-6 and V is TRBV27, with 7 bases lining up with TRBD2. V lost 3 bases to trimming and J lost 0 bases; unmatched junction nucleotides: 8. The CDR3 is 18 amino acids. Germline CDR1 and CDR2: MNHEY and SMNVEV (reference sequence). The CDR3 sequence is CASSLWSGAYSGANVLTF. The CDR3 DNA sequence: TGTGCCAGCAGTTTGTGGAGCGGGGCCTACTCTGGGGCCAACGTCCTGACTTTC.

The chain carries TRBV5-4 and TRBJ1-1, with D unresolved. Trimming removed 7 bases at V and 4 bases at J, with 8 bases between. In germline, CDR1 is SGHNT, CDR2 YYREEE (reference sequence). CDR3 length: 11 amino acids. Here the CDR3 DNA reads TGTGCCAGCTGGGCAGCCACTGAAGCTTTCTTT. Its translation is CASWAATEAFF.

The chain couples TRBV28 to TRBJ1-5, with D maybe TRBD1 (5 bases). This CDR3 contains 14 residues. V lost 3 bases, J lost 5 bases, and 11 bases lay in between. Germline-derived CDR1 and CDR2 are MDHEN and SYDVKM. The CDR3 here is CASSLSGNHQPQHF. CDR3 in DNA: TGTGCCAGCAGTTTGTCAGGGAACCATCAGCCCCAGCATTTT.

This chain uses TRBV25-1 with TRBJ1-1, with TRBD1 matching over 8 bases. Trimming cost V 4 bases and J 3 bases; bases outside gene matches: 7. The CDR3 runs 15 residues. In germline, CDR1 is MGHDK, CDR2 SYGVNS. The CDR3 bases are TGTGCCAGCAGTGCCGAGGACAGGGAGGACACTGAAGCTTTCTTT. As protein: CASSAEDREDTEAFF.

The CDR3 DNA follows: TGTGCCAGCAGTGATAGGAGCACTGAAGCTTTCTTT. Protein product: CASSDRSTEAFF. The chain recombines TRBV6-1 with TRBJ1-1; D is ambiguous. Germline V lookup: CDR1 MNHNS, CDR2 SASEGT. CDR3 length: 12 residues. V was cut by 3 bases and J by 4 bases, with 6 bases left in between.

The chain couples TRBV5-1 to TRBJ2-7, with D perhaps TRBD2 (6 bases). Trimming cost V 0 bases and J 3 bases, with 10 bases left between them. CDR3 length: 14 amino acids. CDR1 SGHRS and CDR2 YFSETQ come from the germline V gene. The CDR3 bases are TGCGCCAGCAGCTTGGGACTAGACGGCTACGAGCAGTACGTC. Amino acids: CASSLGLDGYEQYV.

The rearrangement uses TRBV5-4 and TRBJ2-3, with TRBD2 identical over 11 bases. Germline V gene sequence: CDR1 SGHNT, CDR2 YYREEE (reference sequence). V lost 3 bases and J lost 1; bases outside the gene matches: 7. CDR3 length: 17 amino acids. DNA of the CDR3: TGTGCCAGCAGCTCCATTCTAGCGGGGGGACGCACAGATACGCAGTATTTT. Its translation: CASSSILAGGRTDTQYF.

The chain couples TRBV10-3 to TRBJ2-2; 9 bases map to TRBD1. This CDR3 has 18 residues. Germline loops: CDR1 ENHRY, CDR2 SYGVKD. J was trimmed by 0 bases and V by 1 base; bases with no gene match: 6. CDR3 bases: TGTGCCATCAGTGAGTACCCGGGACAGGGCCCGAACACCGGGGAGCTGTTTTTT. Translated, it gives CAISEYPGQGPNTGELFF.

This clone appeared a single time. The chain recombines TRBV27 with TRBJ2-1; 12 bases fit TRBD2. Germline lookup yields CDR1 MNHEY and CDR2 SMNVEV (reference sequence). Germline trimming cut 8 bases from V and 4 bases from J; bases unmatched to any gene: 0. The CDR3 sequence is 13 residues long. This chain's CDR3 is CASGTSGYNEQFF. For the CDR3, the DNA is TGTGCCAGCGGGACTAGCGGGTACAATGAGCAGTTCTTC.

The CDR3: CAISPGQGTPEAFF. The CDR3 bases are TGTGCCATCAGTCCGGGACAGGGAACTCCTGAAGCTTTCTTT. V usage is TRBV10-3 and J usage is TRBJ1-1; the match to TRBD1 covers 9 bases. The CDR3 length is 14 residues. The V segment lost 5 bases and the J segment 6 bases; nucleotides outside the gene matches: 7. Germline V gene lookup returns CDR1 ENHRY and CDR2 SYGVKD.

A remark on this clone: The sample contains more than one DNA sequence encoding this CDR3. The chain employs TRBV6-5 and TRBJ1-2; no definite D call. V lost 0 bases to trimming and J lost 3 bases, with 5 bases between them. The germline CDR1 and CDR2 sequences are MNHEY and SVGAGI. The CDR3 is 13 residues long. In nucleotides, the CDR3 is TGTGCCAGCAGTTACTCCCAGTACTATGGCTACACCTTC. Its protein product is CASSYSQYYGYTF.

The CDR3 bases are TGTGCCAGCAGCCAAGCGAGGGCATATGGCTACACCTTC. This codes for CASSQARAYGYTF. The chain combines TRBV14 with TRBJ1-2; no clear D. The CDR3 is 13 residues long. Germline loops: CDR1 SGHDN, CDR2 FVKESK. The V end was cut by 1 base, the J end by 5 bases, with 8 bases between.

CDR3 coding DNA: TGCGCCAGCAGGGAGGGGGCGCGGGGGGCGGATACGCAGTATTTT. This codes for CASREGARGADTQYF. The rearrangement joins TRBV5-1 to TRBJ2-3, with a possible D match to TRBD2 (8 bases). This CDR3 has 15 residues. Germline V gene data show CDR1 as SGHRS and CDR2 as YFSETQ. The V end was cut by 5 bases, the J end by 6 bases, with 19 bases between.

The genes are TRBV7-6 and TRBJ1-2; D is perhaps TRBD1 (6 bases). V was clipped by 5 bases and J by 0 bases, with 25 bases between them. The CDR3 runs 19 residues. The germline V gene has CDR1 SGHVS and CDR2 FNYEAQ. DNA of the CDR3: TGTGCCAGCAGCCTGTCAGGGGCCCACCACCCCTCCACTAACTATGGCTACACCTTC. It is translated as CASSLSGAHHPSTNYGYTF.

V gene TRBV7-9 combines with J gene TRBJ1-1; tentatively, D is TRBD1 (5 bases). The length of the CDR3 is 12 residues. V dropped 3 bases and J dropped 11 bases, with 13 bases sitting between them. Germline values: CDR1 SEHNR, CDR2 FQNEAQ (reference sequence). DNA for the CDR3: TGTGCCAGCAGCTTGGACGGCAGGGATGCTTTCTTT. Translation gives CASSLDGRDAFF.

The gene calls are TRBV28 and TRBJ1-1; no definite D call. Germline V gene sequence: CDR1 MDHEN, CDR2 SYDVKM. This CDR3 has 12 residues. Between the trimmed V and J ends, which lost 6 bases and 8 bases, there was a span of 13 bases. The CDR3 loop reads CASSLNLREAFF. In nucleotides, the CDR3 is TGTGCCAGCAGCCTTAATCTCAGGGAAGCTTTCTTT.

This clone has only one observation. The CDR3 region is CASSINHLRETQYF. Here the CDR3 DNA reads TGTGCCAGCAGCATTAACCACCTAAGAGAGACCCAGTACTTC. The rearrangement links TRBV5-6 to TRBJ2-5; D not certain. This CDR3 is 14 amino acids long. Per germline, CDR1 SGHDT and CDR2 YYEEEE. V dropped 4 bases and J dropped 4 bases, with 14 bases sitting between them.

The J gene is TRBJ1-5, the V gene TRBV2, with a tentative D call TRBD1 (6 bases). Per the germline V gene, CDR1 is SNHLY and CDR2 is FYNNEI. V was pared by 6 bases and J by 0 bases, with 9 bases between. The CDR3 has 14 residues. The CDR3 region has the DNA TGTGCCAGCAGGGGGGCGTATAGCAATCAGCCCCAGCATTTT. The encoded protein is CASRGAYSNQPQHF.

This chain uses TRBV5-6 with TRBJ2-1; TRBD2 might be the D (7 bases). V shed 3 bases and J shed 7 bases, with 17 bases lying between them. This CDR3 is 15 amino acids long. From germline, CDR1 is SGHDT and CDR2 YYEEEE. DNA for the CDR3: TGTGCCAGCAGCTGGGGTACCAGGGGAGGGAATGAGCAGTTCTTC. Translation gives CASSWGTRGGNEQFF.

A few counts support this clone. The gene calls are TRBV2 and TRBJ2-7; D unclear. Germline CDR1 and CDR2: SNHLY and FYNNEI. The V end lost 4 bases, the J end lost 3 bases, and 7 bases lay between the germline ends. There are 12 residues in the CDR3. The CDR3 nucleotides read TGTGCCAGCAGTGGTAGAGGCTACGAGCAGTACGTC. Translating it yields CASSGRGYEQYV.

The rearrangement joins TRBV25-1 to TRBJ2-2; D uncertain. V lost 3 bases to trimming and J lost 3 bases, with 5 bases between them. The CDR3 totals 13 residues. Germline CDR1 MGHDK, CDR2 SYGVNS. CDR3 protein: CASSDFYTGELFF. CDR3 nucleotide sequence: TGTGCCAGCAGTGACTTCTACACCGGGGAGCTGTTTTTT.

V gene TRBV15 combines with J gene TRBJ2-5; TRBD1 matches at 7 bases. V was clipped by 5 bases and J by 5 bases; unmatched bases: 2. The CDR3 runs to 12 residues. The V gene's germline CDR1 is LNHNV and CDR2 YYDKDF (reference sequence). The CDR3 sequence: CATSGGQETQYF. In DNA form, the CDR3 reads TGTGCCACCAGCGGGGGACAGGAGACCCAGTACTTC. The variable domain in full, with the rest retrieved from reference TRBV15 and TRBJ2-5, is DAMVIQNPRYQVTQFGKPVTLSCSQTLNHNVMYWYQQKSSQAPKLLFHYYDKDFNNEADTPDNFQSRRPNTSFCFLDIRSPGLGDTAMYLCATSGGQETQYFGPGTRLLVL.

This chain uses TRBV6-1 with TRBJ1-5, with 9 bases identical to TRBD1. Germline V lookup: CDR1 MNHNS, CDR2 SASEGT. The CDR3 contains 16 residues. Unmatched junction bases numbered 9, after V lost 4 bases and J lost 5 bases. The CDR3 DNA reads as TGTGCCAGCAGTGCCCACGGGACAGGGTGGGATCAGCCCCAGCATTTT. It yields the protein CASSAHGTGWDQPQHF.

The CDR3 coding sequence is TGTGCCTGGGAGCGGGGGGGGACGGATACGCAGTATTTT. The encoded protein is CAWERGGTDTQYF. The chain combines TRBV30 with TRBJ2-3; 10 bases map to TRBD2. This CDR3 has 13 residues. With 5 bases clipped from V and 6 bases from J, the junction kept 5 bases outside the gene matches. CDR1 and CDR2 (germline): GTSNPN, SVGIG (reference sequence).

This chain's CDR3 is CASSFPGQLTEAFF. In DNA, the CDR3 is TGTGCCAGCAGTTTTCCAGGACAGCTCACTGAAGCTTTCTTT. The chain employs TRBV6-5 and TRBJ1-1; possible D gene TRBD1, 6 bases. Trimming removed 4 bases from V and 4 bases from J, with 13 bases in between. This CDR3 has 14 residues. From germline, CDR1 is MNHEY and CDR2 SVGAGI.

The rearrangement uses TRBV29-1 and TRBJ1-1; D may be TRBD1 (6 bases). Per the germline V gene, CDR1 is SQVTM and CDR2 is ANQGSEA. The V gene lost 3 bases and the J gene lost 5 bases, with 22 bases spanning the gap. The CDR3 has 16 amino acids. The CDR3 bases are TGCAGCGTTGATGGTGTCAGGGGTTTTGCCATAACTGAAGCTTTCTTT. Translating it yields CSVDGVRGFAITEAFF.